The rows below give T cell receptor beta chains drawn from one sample of a study of early T cells in non-severe SARS-CoV-2 infection. From the 5' RACE reads, TCRdb called clonotypes with MiXCR, one entry per CDR3 protein. The sample includes roughly 18,000 distinct CDR3 sequences, roughly 6.1% seen only once; the top ten take over 5.5%. Sequencing used whole blood. The receptors derive from an adult who was a healthcare worker with PCR-confirmed SARS-CoV-2 infection or an uninfected control (not recorded which). Each CDR3 is given without its conserved first and last residue.

TRBJ2-4 | TRBV28 | ASSKTGGSGFLAKNIQY
TRBJ2-1 | TRBV7-8 | ASISRGQNSNEQF
TRBJ2-2 | TRBV9 | ASSLEHTGELF
TRBJ2-3 | TRBV20-1 | SARASASTDTQY
TRBJ2-7 | TRBV5-1 | ASSVRRDYEQY
TRBJ2-7 | TRBV20-1 | SASTPGQPSYEQY
TRBJ1-3 | TRBV18 | ASSPLDTSGNTIY
TRBJ2-7 | TRBV11-2 | ASSLEVEQY
TRBJ2-1 | TRBV28 | ASSSFARQGVQYNEQF
TRBJ1-2 | TRBV14 | ASSQGFWIHGYT
TRBJ2-1 | TRBV15 | ATSRDMYNEQF
TRBJ2-3 | TRBV15 | ATSRLADGTDTQY
TRBJ2-7 | TRBV20-1 | SANRDRADEQY
TRBJ2-5 | TRBV9 | ASSAGTGQETQY
TRBJ2-1 | TRBV5-1 | ASSSGTSGGYNEQF
TRBJ2-4 | TRBV4-2 | ASSSSGSRNIQY
TRBJ2-1 | TRBV4-1 | ASRKVPVPPSDEQF
TRBJ2-7 | TRBV11-2 | ASSLGTGQLYEQY
TRBJ2-6 | TRBV24-1 | ATGQGGANVLT
TRBJ2-7 | TRBV10-3 | AISESPGQIYEQY
TRBJ2-4 | TRBV2 | ASSEASAAKNIQY
TRBJ2-4 | TRBV24-1 | ATSDRPGQKQNENIQY
TRBJ2-2 | TRBV6-5 | ASSYSRGIAGELF
TRBJ1-5 | TRBV20-1 | SAYWVPPTQH
TRBJ2-1 | TRBV30 | AWMPLSSYNEQF
TRBJ2-1 | TRBV2 | ASSVADKAYNEQF
TRBJ2-2 | TRBV7-8 | ASSVAGVLGELF
TRBJ2-7 | TRBV5-1 | ASSWDQYEQY
TRBJ2-2 | TRBV10-1 | ASSDTGNTGELF
TRBJ1-4 | TRBV5-1 | ASSLSGPLNEKLF